This paragraph covers one T cell receptor beta chain sequence. Its antigen has not been determined. There are no base qualities to consult, and no much larger clone falls within one base. Trimming removed 3 bases from V and 0 bases from J, leaving 9 bases between the germline ends. As encoded in the germline V gene, CDR1 is KGHSH while CDR2 is LQKENI. CDR3 length: 14 amino acids, cysteine to phenylalanine. Kept here is only the CDR3 DNA, which spans 42 bases and is read in frame from base 1. This sample was taken from a study of T cell changes during pregnancy in multiple sclerosis (dated by TCRdb to about 2019). General notes on the study: Changes in the T cell repertoire over the course of pregnancy were examined in this study in women with multiple sclerosis.

The method behind the library was the immunoSEQ multiplex PCR assay. As stored in TCRdb, this immuneACCESS dataset retains in-frame rearrangements with V and J assigned. A fraction of the clones does not appear; measured against another copy, unresolved V genes explain less than half of the discrepancy, and the remainder lacks a known reason. Present in this sample are under 50,000 clones, approximately 90% of which were seen just once. The leading ten clones occupy about 0.6% of the sample. The clonotype comes from a female donor with multiple sclerosis, enrolled in a pregnancy study. Sequencing was performed on CD4+ T cells from peripheral blood mononuclear cells, taken before pregnancy. The chain uses TRBV18 and TRBJ2-7; a weak D assignment points to TRBD2 (6 bases agree). Here the CDR3 is given as CASSPGLLSYEQYF. DNA sequence: TGTGCCAGCTCACCCGGACTACTCTCCTACGAGCAGTACTTC.